A single sample gave rise to the 6 T cell receptor beta chains below, sequenced in a study of CD8 T cells in Susac syndrome. With random hexamers, reverse transcription was performed on about 0.45 to 1 ug of RNA. TCRdb ran MiXCR on the immunoSEQ multiplex PCR reads and lists one entry per CDR3 protein. This sample has 100,000 to 150,000 distinct CDR3 sequences, with approximately 79% found just once. Sequences were obtained from CD8+ T cells from PBMCs. These receptors all come from a human donor with multiple sclerosis.

Only a few counts were recorded for this clonotype. The rearrangement uses TRBV10-3 and TRBJ2-7, with D uncertain. Trimming removed 9 bases from V and 6 bases from J, with 18 bases in between. This CDR3 comprises 13 residues. Per germline, CDR1 ENHRY and CDR2 SYGVKD. The CDR3 protein is CAMPPRARSEQYF. The CDR3 DNA is TGTGCCATGCCCCCTCGGGCTAGATCCGAGCAGTACTTC.

The CDR3 loop reads CASTLDLTDTQYF. CDR3 coding DNA: TGTGCCAGCACTCTCGACCTCACAGATACGCAGTATTTT. V is TRBV12-3 or TRBV12-4 and J is TRBJ2-3; D ambiguous. This CDR3 spans 13 amino acids. Trimming removed 7 bases at V and 2 bases at J, with 10 bases between.

The V and J genes are TRBV25-1 and TRBJ2-7, with D uncertain. In germline, CDR1 is MGHDK, CDR2 SYGVNS. The V and J ends lost 10 bases and 6 bases respectively, with 13 bases between them. The length of the CDR3 is 11 residues. The DNA of the CDR3 is TGTGCCACCGCCACCGAGATCGAGCAGTACTTC. Its translation: CATATEIEQYF.

The chain has TRBV5-1 and TRBJ1-6; TRBD1 matches 7 bases. Trimming cost V 0 bases and J 9 bases; bases outside gene matches: 3. Per germline, CDR1 SGHRS and CDR2 YFSETQ. The CDR3 extends over 14 amino acids. For the CDR3, the DNA is TGCGCCAGCAGCTTGGCAGGGGGAGGTTCACCCCTCCACTTT. Its protein product is CASSLAGGGSPLHF.

The chain combines TRBV19 with TRBJ1-1, with D unclear. V lost 7 bases, J lost 4 bases, and 16 bases lay in between. Germline values: CDR1 LNHDA, CDR2 SQIVND (reference sequence). The CDR3 has 14 residues. The CDR3 region is CASINQRVGTEAFF. CDR3 DNA: TGTGCCAGTATCAATCAGAGGGTTGGCACTGAAGCTTTCTTT.

V and J are TRBV6-2 or TRBV6-3 and TRBJ2-1; weak D call: TRBD2 (6 bases). V dropped 1 base and J dropped 8 bases, with 18 bases sitting between them. This CDR3 is built from 16 residues. Germline CDR1 MNHEY, CDR2 SVGEGT. CDR3: CASSYYHTGVYYEQFF. The CDR3 DNA reads as TGTGCCAGCAGTTACTACCACACGGGAGTTTATTATGAGCAGTTCTTC.